The sequence of this TCR beta chain was determined in a study of regulatory T cells in long-lasting Graves disease. Overall study results and limits: Favored gene segments in persistent disease were TRBV28, TRBJ1-2 and TRBJ2-5.

A remark on this clonotype: Its antigen is not identified.

Time point denoted: persistent/refractory GD, antithyroid drugs over 5 years with positive TRAb. Isolated PBMC RNA provided the starting material for the TCR library. An endocrinology department in Xi'an, China, supplied the patients. With iRepertoire HTBI primers and Arm-PCR of CDR3 regions, TCR beta libraries were built. TCRdb reprocessed the multiplex PCR reads via MiXCR and lists one record per CDR3 protein. The data contain 400,000 to 500,000 distinct CDR3 sequences, about a fifth of them singletons. The CDR3 loop spans 15 amino acids. With 5 bases clipped from V and 2 bases from J, the junction kept 9 bases outside the gene matches. The germline gives CDR1 MDHEN, CDR2 SYDVKM.

This receptor was identified in a female donor with Graves disease. Sequencing was performed on peripheral blood mononuclear cells (PBMCs), taken when the disease was refractory, from a patient treated with antithyroid drugs. The rearrangement joins TRBV28 to TRBJ2-7, with 7 bases identical to TRBD2. The CDR3 sequence: CASSPGVGRTYEQYF. For the CDR3, the DNA is TGTGCCAGCAGTCCGGGGGTCGGGAGGACCTACGAGCAGTACTTC.